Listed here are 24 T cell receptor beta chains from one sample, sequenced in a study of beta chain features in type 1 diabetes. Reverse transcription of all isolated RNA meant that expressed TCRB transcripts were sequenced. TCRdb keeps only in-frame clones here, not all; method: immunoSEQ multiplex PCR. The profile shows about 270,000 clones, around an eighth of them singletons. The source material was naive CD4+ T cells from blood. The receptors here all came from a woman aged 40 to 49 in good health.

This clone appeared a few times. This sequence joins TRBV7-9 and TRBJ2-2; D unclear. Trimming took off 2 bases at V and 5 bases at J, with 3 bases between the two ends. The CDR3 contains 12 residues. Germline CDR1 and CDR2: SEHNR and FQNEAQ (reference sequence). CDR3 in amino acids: CASSLRTGELFF. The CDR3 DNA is TGTGCCAGCAGCTTACGTACCGGGGAGCTGTTTTTT.

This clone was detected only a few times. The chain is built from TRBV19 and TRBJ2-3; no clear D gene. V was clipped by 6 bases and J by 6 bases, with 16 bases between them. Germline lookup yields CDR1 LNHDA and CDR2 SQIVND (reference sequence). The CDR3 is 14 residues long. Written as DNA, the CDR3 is TGTGCCAGTAGGGAGACTCTGGCCCTGGATACGCAGTATTTT. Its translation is CASRETLALDTQYF. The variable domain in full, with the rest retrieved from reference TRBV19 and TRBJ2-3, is DGGITQSPKYLFRKEGQNVTLSCEQNLNHDAMYWYRQDPGQGLRLIYYSQIVNDFQKGDIAEGYSVSREKKESFPLTVTSAQKNPTAFYLCASRETLALDTQYFGPGTRLTVL.

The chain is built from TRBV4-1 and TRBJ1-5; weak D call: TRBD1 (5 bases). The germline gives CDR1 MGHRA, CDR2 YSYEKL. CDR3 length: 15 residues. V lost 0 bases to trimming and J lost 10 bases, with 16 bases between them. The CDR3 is CASSQDWAGKRPQHF. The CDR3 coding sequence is TGCGCCAGCAGCCAAGATTGGGCAGGGAAACGACCCCAGCATTTT.

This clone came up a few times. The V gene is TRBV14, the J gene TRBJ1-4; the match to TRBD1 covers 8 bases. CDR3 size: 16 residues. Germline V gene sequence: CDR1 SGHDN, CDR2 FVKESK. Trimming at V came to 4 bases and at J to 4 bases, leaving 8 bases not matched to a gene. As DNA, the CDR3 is TGTGCCAGCAGCCTCGGGACAGGCCGAAATAATGAAAAACTGTTTTTT. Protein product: CASSLGTGRNNEKLFF.

CDR3 coding DNA: TGTGCCAGCAGCTTGCCCCGGCGGGAGACCCAGTACTTC. It translates to CASSLPRRETQYF. V and J are TRBV5-4 and TRBJ2-5; no clear D gene. Germline CDR1 SGHNT, CDR2 YYREEE (reference sequence). Deletions cut 1 base from V and 5 bases from J, with 9 bases between. The CDR3 extends over 13 amino acids.

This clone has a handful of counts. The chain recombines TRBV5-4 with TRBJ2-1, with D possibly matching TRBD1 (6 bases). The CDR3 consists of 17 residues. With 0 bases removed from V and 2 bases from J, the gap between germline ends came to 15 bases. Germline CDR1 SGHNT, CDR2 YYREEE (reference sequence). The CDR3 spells CASSLGQGLEPYNEQFF. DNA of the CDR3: TGTGCCAGCAGCTTGGGGCAGGGGTTAGAACCCTACAATGAGCAGTTCTTC.

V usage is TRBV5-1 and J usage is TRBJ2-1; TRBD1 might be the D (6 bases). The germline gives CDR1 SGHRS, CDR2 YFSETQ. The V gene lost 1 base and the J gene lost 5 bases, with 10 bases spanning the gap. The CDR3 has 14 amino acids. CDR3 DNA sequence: TGCGCCAGCAGCTTGCAGGGGATGGACAATGAGCAGTTCTTC. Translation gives CASSLQGMDNEQFF.

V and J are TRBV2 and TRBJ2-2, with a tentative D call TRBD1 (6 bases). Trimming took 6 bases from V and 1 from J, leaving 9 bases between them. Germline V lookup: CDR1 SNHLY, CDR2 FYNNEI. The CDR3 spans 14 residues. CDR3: CASRGQLNTGELFF. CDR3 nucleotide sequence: TGTGCCAGCAGAGGACAGTTGAACACCGGGGAGCTGTTTTTT.

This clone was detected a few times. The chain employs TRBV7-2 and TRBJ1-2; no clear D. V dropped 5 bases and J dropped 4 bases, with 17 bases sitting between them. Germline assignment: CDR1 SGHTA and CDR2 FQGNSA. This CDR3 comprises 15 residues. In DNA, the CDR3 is TGTGCCAGCAGCGGACGGAGGGTGGGAGGCTATGGCTACACCTTC. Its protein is CASSGRRVGGYGYTF. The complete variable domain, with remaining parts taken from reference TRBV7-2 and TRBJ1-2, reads GAGVSQSPSNKVTEKGKDVELRCDPISGHTALYWYRQSLGQGLEFLIYFQGNSAPDKSGLPSDRFSAERTGGSVSTLTIQRTQQEDSAVYLCASSGRRVGGYGYTFGSGTRLTVV.

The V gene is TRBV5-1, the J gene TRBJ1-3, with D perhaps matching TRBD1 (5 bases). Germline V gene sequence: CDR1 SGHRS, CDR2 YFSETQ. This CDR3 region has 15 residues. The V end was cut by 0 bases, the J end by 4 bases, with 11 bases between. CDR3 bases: TGCGCCAGCAGCTTGGAGTCAGGGTTGGGAAACACCATATATTTT. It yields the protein CASSLESGLGNTIYF. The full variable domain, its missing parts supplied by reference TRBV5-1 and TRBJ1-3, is KAGVTQTPRYLIKTRGQQVTLSCSPISGHRSVSWYQQTPGQGLQFLFEYFSETQRNKGNFPGRFSGRQFSNSRSEMNVSTLELGDSALYLCASSLESGLGNTIYFGEGSWLTVV.

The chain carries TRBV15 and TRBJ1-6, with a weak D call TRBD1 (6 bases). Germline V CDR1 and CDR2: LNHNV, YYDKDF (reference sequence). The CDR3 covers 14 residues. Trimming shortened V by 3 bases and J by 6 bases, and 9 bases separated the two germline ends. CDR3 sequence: CATSSNRANSPLHF. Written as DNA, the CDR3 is TGTGCCACCAGCAGCAACAGGGCTAATTCACCCCTCCACTTT.

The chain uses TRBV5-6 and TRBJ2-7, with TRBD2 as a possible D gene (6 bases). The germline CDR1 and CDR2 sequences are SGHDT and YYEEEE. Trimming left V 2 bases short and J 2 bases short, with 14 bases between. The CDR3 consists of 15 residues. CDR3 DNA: TGTGCCAGCAGCTTCGGGAGACTGCGGGCCTACGAGCAGTACTTC. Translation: CASSFGRLRAYEQYF.

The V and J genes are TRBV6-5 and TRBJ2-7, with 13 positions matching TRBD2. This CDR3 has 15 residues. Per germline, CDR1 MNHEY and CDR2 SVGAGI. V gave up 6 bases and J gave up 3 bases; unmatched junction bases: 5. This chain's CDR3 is CASRRGLAGSYEQYF. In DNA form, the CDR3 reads TGTGCCAGCAGACGGGGACTAGCGGGGAGCTACGAGCAGTACTTC.

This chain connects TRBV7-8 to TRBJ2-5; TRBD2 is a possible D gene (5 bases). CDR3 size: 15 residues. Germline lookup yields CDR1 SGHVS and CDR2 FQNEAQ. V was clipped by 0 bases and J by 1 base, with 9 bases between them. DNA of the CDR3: TGTGCCAGCAGCTTAGCGAGGGCATTCCAAGAGACCCAGTACTTC. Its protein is CASSLARAFQETQYF.

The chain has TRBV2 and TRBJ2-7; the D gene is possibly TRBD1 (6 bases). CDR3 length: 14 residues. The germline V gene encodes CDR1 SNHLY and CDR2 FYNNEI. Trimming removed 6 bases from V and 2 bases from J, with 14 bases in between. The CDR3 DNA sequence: TGTGCCAGCAGACCGGGACACAAAACCTACGAGCAGTACTTC. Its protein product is CASRPGHKTYEQYF.

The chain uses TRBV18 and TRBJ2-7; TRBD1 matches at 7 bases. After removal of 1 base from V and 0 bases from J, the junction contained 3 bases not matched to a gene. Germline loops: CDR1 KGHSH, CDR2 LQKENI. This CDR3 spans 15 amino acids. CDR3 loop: CASSPQGATSYEQYF. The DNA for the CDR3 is TGTGCCAGCTCACCACAGGGGGCGACCTCCTACGAGCAGTACTTC. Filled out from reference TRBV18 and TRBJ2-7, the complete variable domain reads NAGVMQNPRHLVRRRGQEARLRCSPMKGHSHVYWYRQLPEEGLKFMVYLQKENIIDESGMPKERFSAEFPKEGPSILRIQQVVRGDSAAYFCASSPQGATSYEQYFGPGTRLTVT.

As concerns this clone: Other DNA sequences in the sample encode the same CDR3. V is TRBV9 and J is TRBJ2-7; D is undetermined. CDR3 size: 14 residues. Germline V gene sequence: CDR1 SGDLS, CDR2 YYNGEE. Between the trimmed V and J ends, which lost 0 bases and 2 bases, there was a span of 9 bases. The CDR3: CASSVEPGTYEQYF. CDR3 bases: TGTGCCAGCAGCGTAGAACCAGGTACCTACGAGCAGTACTTC.

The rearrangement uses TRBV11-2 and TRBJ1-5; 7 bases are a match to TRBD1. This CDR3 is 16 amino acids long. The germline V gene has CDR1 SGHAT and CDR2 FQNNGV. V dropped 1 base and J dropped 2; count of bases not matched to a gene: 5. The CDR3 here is CASSLAGGLGNQPQHF. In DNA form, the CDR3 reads TGTGCCAGCAGCTTAGCAGGGGGATTGGGCAATCAGCCCCAGCATTTT.

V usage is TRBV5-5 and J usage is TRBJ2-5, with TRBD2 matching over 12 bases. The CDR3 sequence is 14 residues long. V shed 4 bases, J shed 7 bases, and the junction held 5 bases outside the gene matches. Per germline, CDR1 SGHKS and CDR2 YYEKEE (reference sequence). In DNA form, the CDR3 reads TGTGCCAGCAGCATATCGGGACTAGCGGGGACCCAGTACTTC. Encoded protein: CASSISGLAGTQYF.

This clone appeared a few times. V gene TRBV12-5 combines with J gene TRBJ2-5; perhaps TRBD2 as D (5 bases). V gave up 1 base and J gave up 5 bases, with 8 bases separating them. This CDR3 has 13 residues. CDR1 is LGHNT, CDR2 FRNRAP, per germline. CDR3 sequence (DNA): TGTGCTAGTGGTTTGGCTTCGGGGGAGACCCAGTACTTC. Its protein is CASGLASGETQYF. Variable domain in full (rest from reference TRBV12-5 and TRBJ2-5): DARVTQTPRHKVTEMGQEVTMRCQPILGHNTVFWYRQTMMQGLELLAYFRNRAPLDDSGMPKDRFSAEMPDATLATLKIQPSEPRDSAVYFCASGLASGETQYFGPGTRLLVL.

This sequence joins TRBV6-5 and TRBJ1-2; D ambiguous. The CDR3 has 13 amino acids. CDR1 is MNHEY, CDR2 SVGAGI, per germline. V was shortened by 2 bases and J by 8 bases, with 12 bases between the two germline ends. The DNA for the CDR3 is TGTGCCAGCAGTTACAGCGAGTTAATAGGCTACACCTTC. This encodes CASSYSELIGYTF.

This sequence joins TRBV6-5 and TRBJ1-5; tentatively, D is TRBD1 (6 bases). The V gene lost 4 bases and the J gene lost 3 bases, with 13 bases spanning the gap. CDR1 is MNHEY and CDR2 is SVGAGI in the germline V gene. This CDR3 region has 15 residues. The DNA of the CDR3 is TGTGCCAGCAGTTCCCGAGGACAGCACAATCAGCCCCAGCATTTT. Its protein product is CASSSRGQHNQPQHF.

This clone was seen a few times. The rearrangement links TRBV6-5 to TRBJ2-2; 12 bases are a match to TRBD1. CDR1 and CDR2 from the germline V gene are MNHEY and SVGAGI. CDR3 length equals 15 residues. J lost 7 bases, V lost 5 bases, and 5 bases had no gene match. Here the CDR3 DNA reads TGTGCCAGCAGTCGGGGACAGGGGGCTAACGGGGAGCTGTTTTTT. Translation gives CASSRGQGANGELFF.

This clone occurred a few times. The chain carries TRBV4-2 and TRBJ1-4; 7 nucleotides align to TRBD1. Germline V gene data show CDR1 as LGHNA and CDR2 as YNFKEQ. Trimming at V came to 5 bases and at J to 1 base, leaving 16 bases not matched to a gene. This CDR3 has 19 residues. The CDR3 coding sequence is TGTGCCAGCAGCTTTTGGCGGCCAGGGGGGATAGTAACTAATGAAAAACTGTTTTTT. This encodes CASSFWRPGGIVTNEKLFF.